This entry features one T cell receptor beta chain sequence. As yet, its antigen is unknown. CD45RO-negative, CCR7-selected cells formed the naive CD8 fraction, which excluded terminally differentiated effector memory CD45RA+ cells. The assay was immunoSEQ multiplex PCR, and TCRdb's table has in-frame clones only and misses some. The table has some 1,900,000 clones, about 95% seen once; the top ten hold roughly 1.2%. The data were obtained in a study of shared clonotypes between healthy human individuals. CDR1 is MNHEY and CDR2 is SVGAGI in the germline V gene. V gave up 1 base and J gave up 3 bases; unmatched junction bases: 5. There are 16 residues in the CDR3. Whole-study findings and limits: Sample collection involved blood only; tissue repertoires are likely different. Although depth was large, rarefaction showed that sequencing of the sorted subsets was incomplete. Generally, naive subsets came out with larger estimated richness than memory subsets. An effect of sequencing depth on clonotype sharing among donors was expected.

The chain combines TRBV6-5 with TRBJ2-5; TRBD2 matches at 10 bases. This clonotype was obtained from a man aged 18 to 29 in good health. The specimen sequenced was naive CD8+ T cells sorted from blood. CDR3 bases: TGTGCCAGCAGTTACTTCCTAGCGGGAGAGGAAGAGACCCAGTACTTC. Translated: CASSYFLAGEEETQYF.